This T cell receptor beta chain was found in a study of cytomegalovirus exposure and HLA in healthy donors. Study observations and caveats: One variant, a missense change in DCLRE1C, was linked in a later analysis to TCR beta V- and J-gene trimming. Investigators reported over 150 TCR beta chains as tied to cytomegalovirus. In the analysis, some V segments, TRBV6-2 and TRBV6-3 included, were excluded as indistinguishable.

Per the germline V gene, CDR1 is SGHDN and CDR2 is FVKESK. V was clipped by 6 bases and J by 2 bases; unmatched bases: 3. CDR3 length: 13 amino acids. As for this clone: Its antigen is not known.

Amplification used 60 Vbeta primers and 13 Jbeta primers. This table comes from immunoSEQ multiplex PCR, and its TCRdb copy is limited to in-frame clones, with some not included. Altogether 90,000 or so clones are present, around 82% being singletons, with the ten largest covering 3% to 3.5%. Sampled while nominally healthy, donors likely had unrecorded immune exposures. The sequencing sample was made of PBMCs. This chain links TRBV14 with TRBJ1-2, with 7 bases lining up with TRBD1. This sequence originates from a man aged 25 to 40 in good health and CMV-seropositive. The CDR3 sequence is CASSPTGNYGYTF. As DNA, the CDR3 is TGTGCCAGCAGTCCGACAGGGAACTATGGCTACACCTTC.